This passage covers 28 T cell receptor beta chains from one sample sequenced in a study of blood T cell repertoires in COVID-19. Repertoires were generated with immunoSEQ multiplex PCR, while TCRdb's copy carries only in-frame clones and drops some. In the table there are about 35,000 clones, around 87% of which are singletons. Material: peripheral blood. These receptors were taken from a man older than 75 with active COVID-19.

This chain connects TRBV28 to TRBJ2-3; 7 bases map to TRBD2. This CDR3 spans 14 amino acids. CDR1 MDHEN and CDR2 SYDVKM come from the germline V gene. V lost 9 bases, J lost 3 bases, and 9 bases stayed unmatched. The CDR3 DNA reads TGTGCCAGTAGCGGACTAGTCCTGACAGATACGCAGTATTTT. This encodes CASSGLVLTDTQYF.

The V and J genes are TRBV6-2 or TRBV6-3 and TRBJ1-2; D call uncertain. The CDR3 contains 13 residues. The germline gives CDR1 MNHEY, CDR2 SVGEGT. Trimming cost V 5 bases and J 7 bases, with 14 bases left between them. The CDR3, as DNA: TGTGCCAGCAGTGGCGGAGTACTCGCTGGCTACACCTTC. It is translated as CASSGGVLAGYTF.

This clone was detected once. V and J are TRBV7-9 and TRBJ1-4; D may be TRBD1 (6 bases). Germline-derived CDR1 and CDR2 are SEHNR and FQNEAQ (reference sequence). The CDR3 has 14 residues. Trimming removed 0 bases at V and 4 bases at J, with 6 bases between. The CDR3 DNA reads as TGTGCCAGCAGCTTAGCAGGGGGTAATGAAAAACTGTTTTTT. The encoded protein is CASSLAGGNEKLFF.

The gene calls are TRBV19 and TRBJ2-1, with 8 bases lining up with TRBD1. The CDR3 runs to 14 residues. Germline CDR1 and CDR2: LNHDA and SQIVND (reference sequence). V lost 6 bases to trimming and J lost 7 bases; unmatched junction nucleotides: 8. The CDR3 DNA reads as TGTGCCAGTAGCCCGGACAGGGCGGTAAATGAGCAGTTCTTC. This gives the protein CASSPDRAVNEQFF.

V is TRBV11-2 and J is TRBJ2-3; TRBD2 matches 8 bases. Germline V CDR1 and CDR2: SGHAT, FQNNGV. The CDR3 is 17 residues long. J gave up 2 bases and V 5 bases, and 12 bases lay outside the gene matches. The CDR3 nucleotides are TGTGCCAGCAGCCCCCGCGGCGGGGGGACTCCCACAGATACGCAGTATTTT. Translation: CASSPRGGGTPTDTQYF.

In nucleotides, the CDR3 is TGTGCCAGCAGCTTAGAGGACAGGGCCTACGAGCAGTACTTC. This translates into CASSLEDRAYEQYF. The chain joins TRBV7-2 to TRBJ2-7, with TRBD1 identical over 8 bases. The J segment lost 2 bases and the V segment lost 1 base, leaving 1 base of the junction unmatched. Germline loops: CDR1 SGHTA, CDR2 FQGNSA. CDR3 length equals 14 residues.

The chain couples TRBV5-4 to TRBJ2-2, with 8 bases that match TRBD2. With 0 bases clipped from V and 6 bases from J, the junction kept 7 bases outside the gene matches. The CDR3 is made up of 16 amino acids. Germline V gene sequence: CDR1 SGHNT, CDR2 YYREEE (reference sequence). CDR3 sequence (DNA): TGTGCCAGCAGCTTGGACTCGCGGGGGGTTGCCGGGGAGCTGTTTTTT. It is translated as CASSLDSRGVAGELFF.

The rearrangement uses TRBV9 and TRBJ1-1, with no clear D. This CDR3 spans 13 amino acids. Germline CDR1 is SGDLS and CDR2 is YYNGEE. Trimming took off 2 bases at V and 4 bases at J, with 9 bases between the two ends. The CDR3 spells CASSVEGFTEAFF. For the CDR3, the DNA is TGTGCCAGCAGCGTCGAGGGCTTCACTGAAGCTTTCTTT. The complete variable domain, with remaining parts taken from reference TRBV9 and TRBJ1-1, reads DSGVTQTPKHLITATGQRVTLRCSPRSGDLSVYWYQQSLDQGLQFLIQYYNGEERAKGNILERFSAQQFPDLHSELNLSSLELGDSALYFCASSVEGFTEAFFGQGTRLTVV.

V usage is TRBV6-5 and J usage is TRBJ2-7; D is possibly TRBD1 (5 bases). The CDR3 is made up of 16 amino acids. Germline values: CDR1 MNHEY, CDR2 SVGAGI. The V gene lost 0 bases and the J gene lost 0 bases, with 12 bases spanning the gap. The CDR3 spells CASSYSTALSSYEQYF. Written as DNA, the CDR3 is TGTGCCAGCAGTTACTCGACAGCTCTGAGCTCCTACGAGCAGTACTTC.

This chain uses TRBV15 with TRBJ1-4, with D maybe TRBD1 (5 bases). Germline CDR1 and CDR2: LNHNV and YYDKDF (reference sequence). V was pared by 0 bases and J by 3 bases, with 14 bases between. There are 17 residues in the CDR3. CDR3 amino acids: CATSRDRQGPANEKLFF. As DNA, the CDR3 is TGTGCCACCAGCAGAGACCGCCAGGGTCCTGCTAATGAAAAACTGTTTTTT.

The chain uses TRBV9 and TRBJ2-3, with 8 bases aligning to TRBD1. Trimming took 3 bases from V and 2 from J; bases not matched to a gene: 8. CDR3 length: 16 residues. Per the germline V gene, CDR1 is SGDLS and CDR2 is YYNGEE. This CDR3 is CASSDHRDRPTDTQYF. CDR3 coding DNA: TGTGCCAGCAGCGACCACCGGGACAGGCCCACAGATACGCAGTATTTT.

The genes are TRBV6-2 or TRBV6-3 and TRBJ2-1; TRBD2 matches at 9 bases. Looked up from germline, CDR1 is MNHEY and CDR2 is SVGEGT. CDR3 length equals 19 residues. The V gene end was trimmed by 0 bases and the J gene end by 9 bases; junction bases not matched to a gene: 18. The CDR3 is CASSYSSGDGRGGGTEQFF. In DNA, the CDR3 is TGTGCCAGCAGTTACTCGAGCGGAGACGGGCGGGGGGGCGGCACTGAGCAGTTCTTC.

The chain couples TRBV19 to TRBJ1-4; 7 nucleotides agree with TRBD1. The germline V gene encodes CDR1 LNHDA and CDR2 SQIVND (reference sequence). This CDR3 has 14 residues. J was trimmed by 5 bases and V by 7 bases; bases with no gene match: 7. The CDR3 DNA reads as TGTGCCAGTAATCGGGACAGAGGGAATGAAAAACTGTTTTTT. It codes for CASNRDRGNEKLFF.

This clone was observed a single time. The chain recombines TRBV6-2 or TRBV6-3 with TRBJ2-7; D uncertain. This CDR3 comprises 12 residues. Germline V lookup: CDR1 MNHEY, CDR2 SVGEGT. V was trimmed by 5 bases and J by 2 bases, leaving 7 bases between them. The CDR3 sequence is CASSRETYEQYF. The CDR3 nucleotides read TGTGCCAGCAGTCGCGAAACCTACGAGCAGTACTTC.

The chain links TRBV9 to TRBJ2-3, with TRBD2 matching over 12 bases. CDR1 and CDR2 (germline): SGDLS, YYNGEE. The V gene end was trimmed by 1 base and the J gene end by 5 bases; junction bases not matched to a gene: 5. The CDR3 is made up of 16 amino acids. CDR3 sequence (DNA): TGTGCCAGCAGCGTAAACGGGGGACTAGCGGGAGATACGCAGTATTTT. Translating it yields CASSVNGGLAGDTQYF.

DNA of the CDR3: TGTGCCAGCAGTTTCGACAGGAGCTCCTACAATGAGCAGTTCTTC. As protein: CASSFDRSSYNEQFF. The V gene is TRBV6-5, the J gene TRBJ2-1; possibly TRBD1 for D (6 bases). The CDR3 runs 15 residues. V was cut by 4 bases and J by 0 bases, with 10 bases left in between. In germline, CDR1 is MNHEY, CDR2 SVGAGI.

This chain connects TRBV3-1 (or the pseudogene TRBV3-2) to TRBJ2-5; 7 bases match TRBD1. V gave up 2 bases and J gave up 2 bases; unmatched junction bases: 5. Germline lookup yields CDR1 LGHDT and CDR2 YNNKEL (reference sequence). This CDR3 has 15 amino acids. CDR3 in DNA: TGTGCCAGCAGCCAAACAGGGACAGATCAAGAGACCCAGTACTTC. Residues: CASSQTGTDQETQYF.

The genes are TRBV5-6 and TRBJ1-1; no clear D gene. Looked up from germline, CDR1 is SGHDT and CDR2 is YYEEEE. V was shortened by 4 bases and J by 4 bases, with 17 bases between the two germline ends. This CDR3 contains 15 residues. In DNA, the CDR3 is TGTGCCAGCAGCACGCCCTTACTCGGGGTCACTGAAGCTTTCTTT. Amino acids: CASSTPLLGVTEAFF.

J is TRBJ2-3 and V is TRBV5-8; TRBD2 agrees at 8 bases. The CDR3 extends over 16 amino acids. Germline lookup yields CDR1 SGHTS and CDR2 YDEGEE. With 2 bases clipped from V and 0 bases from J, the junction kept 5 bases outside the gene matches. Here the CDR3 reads CASSFGSGSSTDTQYF. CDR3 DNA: TGTGCCAGCAGCTTTGGGAGCGGGAGTAGCACAGATACGCAGTATTTT.

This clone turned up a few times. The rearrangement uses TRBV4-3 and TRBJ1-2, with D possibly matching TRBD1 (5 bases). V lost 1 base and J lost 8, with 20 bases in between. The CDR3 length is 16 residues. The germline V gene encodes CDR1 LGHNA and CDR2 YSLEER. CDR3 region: CASSQGPRMLGVGYTF. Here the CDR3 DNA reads TGCGCCAGCAGCCAAGGCCCCAGAATGTTAGGGGTGGGCTACACCTTC.

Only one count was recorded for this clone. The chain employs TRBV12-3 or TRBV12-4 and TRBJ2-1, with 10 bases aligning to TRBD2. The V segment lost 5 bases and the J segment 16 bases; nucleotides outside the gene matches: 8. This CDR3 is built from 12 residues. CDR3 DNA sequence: TGTGCCAGCAGTCCCCTAGCGGGAGTACACTTCTTC. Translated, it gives CASSPLAGVHFF.

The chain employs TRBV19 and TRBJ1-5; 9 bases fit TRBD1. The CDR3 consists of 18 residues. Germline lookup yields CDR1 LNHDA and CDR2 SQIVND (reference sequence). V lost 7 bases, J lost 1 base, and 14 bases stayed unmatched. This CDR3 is CASTGDRVFSGSNQPQHF. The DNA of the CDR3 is TGTGCCAGTACAGGGGACAGGGTTTTTTCGGGAAGCAATCAGCCCCAGCATTTT.

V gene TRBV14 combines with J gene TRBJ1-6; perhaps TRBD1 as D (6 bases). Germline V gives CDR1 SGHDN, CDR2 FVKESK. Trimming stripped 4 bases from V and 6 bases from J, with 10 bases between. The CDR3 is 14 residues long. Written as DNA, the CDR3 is TGTGCCAGCAGCCGAACAGGGTTTAATTCACCCCTCCACTTT. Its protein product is CASSRTGFNSPLHF.

The CDR3 DNA reads TGTGCCAGCAGCTTTGACAAGAGTGGGACCCAGTACTTC. Translating it yields CASSFDKSGTQYF. The chain uses TRBV5-4 and TRBJ2-5; no definite D call. Trimming took off 2 bases at V and 7 bases at J, with 12 bases between the two ends. The CDR3 length is 13 residues. CDR1 and CDR2 (germline): SGHNT, YYREEE (reference sequence).

This CDR3 is CASRGGTYNEQFF. CDR3 sequence (DNA): TGTGCCAGCAGGGGCGGGACCTACAATGAGCAGTTCTTC. V is TRBV7-2 and J is TRBJ2-1; possibly TRBD2 for D (6 bases). The CDR3 spans 13 residues. CDR1 is SGHTA, CDR2 FQGNSA, per germline. V was pared by 6 bases and J by 2 bases, with 8 bases between.

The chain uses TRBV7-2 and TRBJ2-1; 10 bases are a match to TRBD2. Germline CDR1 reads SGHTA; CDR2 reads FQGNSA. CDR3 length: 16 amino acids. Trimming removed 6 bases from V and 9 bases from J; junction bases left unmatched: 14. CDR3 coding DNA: TGTGCCAGCAGTCTTCCTGGGCTAGCGGGAGTCAGTGAGCAGTTCTTC. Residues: CASSLPGLAGVSEQFF.

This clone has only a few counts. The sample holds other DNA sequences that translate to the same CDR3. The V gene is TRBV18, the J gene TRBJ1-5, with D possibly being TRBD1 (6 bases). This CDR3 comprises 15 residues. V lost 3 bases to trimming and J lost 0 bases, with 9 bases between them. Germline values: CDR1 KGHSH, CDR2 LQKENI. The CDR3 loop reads CASSPRGNSNQPQHF. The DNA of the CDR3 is TGTGCCAGCTCACCGAGGGGGAATAGCAATCAGCCCCAGCATTTT. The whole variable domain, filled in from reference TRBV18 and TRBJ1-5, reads NAGVMQNPRHLVRRRGQEARLRCSPMKGHSHVYWYRQLPEEGLKFMVYLQKENIIDESGMPKERFSAEFPKEGPSILRIQQVVRGDSAAYFCASSPRGNSNQPQHFGDGTRLSIL.

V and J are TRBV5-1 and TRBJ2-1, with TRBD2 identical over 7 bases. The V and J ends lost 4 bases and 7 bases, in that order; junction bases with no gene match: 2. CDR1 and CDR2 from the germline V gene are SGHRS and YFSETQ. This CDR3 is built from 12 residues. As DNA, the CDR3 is TGCGCCAGCAGCGATAGCGGGAATGAGCAGTTCTTC. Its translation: CASSDSGNEQFF.